What follows describes a single T cell receptor beta chain. The data were obtained in a study of T cell changes during pregnancy in multiple sclerosis. Measured with immunoSEQ multiplex PCR; TCRdb has only the in-frame clones, and not every one. The sample holds about 38,000 clones, 70% to 90% seen once. CDR3 length: 14 amino acids. V shed 4 bases, J shed 6 bases, and the junction held 5 bases outside the gene matches. The germline gives CDR1 SGHRS, CDR2 YFSETQ. The chain carries TRBV5-1 and TRBJ2-2; 8 nucleotides line up with TRBD1. The clonotype originates from a female donor with multiple sclerosis, enrolled in a pregnancy study. Specimen: CD4+ T cells from peripheral blood mononuclear cells, collected before pregnancy. The CDR3 region has the DNA TGCGCCAGCAGCCTCGGACAGGGTCCCGGGGAGCTGTTTTTT. It is translated as CASSLGQGPGELFF. The entire variable domain, with the rest obtained from reference TRBV5-1 and TRBJ2-2, is as follows: KAGVTQTPRYLIKTRGQQVTLSCSPISGHRSVSWYQQTPGQGLQFLFEYFSETQRNKGNFPGRFSGRQFSNSRSEMNVSTLELGDSALYLCASSLGQGPGELFFGEGSRLTVL.